Listed here are 18 T cell receptor beta chains from one sample, sequenced in a study of T cell responses to AZD1222 COVID-19 vaccine. The data were produced by immunoSEQ multiplex PCR, yet TCRdb's version contains in-frame clones alone and is incomplete. The table shows approximately 110,000 clones, with 89% occurring only once. The starting material was peripheral blood, obtained on day 0 of AZD1222 vaccination. All receptors derive from an adult in good health.

The genes are TRBV7-8 and TRBJ1-2; D not certain. CDR1 and CDR2 from the germline V gene are SGHVS and FQNEAQ. The CDR3 is 16 residues long. Trimming shortened V by 5 bases and J by 2 bases, and 18 bases separated the two germline ends. CDR3 sequence reads: CASSPERISLNYGYTF. Written as DNA, the CDR3 is TGTGCCAGCAGCCCAGAGCGAATATCATTGAACTATGGCTACACCTTC.

J is TRBJ1-4 and V is TRBV11-3; D gene uncertain. Germline V lookup: CDR1 SGHNT, CDR2 YENEEA. There are 14 residues in the CDR3. V was cut by 5 bases and J by 0 bases, with 7 bases left in between. The CDR3 reads CASSDTPTNEKLFF. CDR3 DNA: TGTGCCAGCAGCGATACCCCAACTAATGAAAAACTGTTTTTT.

The chain links TRBV9 to TRBJ2-1; D gene uncertain. The V and J ends lost 0 bases and 4 bases respectively, with 5 bases between them. The CDR3 contains 13 residues. Germline CDR1 and CDR2: SGDLS and YYNGEE. The CDR3 protein is CASSVDGYNEQFF. The CDR3 coding sequence is TGTGCCAGCAGCGTAGATGGGTACAATGAGCAGTTCTTC.

The chain employs TRBV30 and TRBJ2-3, with 7 bases fitting TRBD1. The CDR3 sequence is 14 residues long. Unmatched junction bases numbered 2, after V lost 1 base and J lost 1 base. Germline CDR1 is GTSNPN and CDR2 is SVGIG (reference sequence). CDR3 in DNA: TGTGCCTGGAGTGCCGGACAGGGCACAGATACGCAGTATTTT. It translates to CAWSAGQGTDTQYF. The whole variable domain, filled in from reference TRBV30 and TRBJ2-3, reads SQTIHQWPATLVQPVGSPLSLECTVEGTSNPNLYWYRQAAGRGLQLLFYSVGIGQISSEVPQNLSASRPQDRQFILSSKKLLLSDSGFYLCAWSAGQGTDTQYFGPGTRLTVL.

The chain employs TRBV5-4 and TRBJ2-5, with D perhaps being TRBD1 or TRBD2 (5 bases each). Trimming shortened V by 0 bases and J by 2 bases, and 11 bases separated the two germline ends. The CDR3 covers 15 residues. CDR1 and CDR2 from the germline V gene are SGHNT and YYREEE (reference sequence). CDR3: CASSLVGAVQETQYF. The CDR3 nucleotides are TGTGCCAGCAGCTTGGTCGGGGCGGTACAAGAGACCCAGTACTTC.

The chain combines TRBV7-9 with TRBJ1-6; D not certain. Germline values: CDR1 SEHNR, CDR2 FQNEAQ (reference sequence). With 4 bases removed from V and 7 bases from J, the gap between germline ends came to 11 bases. There are 14 residues in the CDR3. CDR3 amino acids: CASSSTPPNSPLHF. In nucleotides, the CDR3 is TGTGCCAGCAGCTCAACACCCCCCAATTCACCCCTCCACTTT. The full variable domain, rest sourced from reference TRBV7-9 and TRBJ1-6, is DTGVSQNPRHKITKRGQNVTFRCDPISEHNRLYWYRQTLGQGPEFLTYFQNEAQLEKSRLLSDRFSAERPKGSFSTLEIQRTEQGDSAMYLCASSSTPPNSPLHFGNGTRLTVT.

This clone is a singleton in its sample. The chain is built from TRBV4-1 and TRBJ2-3; D is ambiguous. The V gene lost 0 bases and the J gene lost 0 bases, with 19 bases spanning the gap. CDR3 length: 19 amino acids. CDR1 is MGHRA and CDR2 is YSYEKL in the germline V gene. Here the CDR3 DNA reads TGCGCCAGCAGCCAAGATTGGCCGCCTTCAGTTACTAGCACAGATACGCAGTATTTT. It translates to CASSQDWPPSVTSTDTQYF.

The chain employs TRBV24-1 and TRBJ1-4; D call uncertain. Trimming removed 0 bases from V and 0 bases from J, with 10 bases in between. CDR1 is KGHDR and CDR2 is SFDVKD in the germline V gene. This CDR3 has 17 amino acids. CDR3 in DNA: TGTGCCACCAGTGATTTGCTCTGGGGTGCAACTAATGAAAAACTGTTTTTT. Its translation: CATSDLLWGATNEKLFF.

The chain carries TRBV5-3 and TRBJ1-2, with a weak D call TRBD1 (6 bases). TRBV5-3 is an ORF, with its function uncertain. Trimming removed 3 bases at V and 5 bases at J, with 17 bases between. The length of the CDR3 is 15 residues. CDR3 coding DNA: TGTGCCAGAAGCTACACACAGGGAGAACTATATGGCTACACCTTC. Translated, it gives CARSYTQGELYGYTF.

The chain uses TRBV7-9 and TRBJ2-3; 8 positions match TRBD2. V shed 5 bases and J 3 bases; nucleotides not matched to a gene: 7. The CDR3 loop spans 15 amino acids. Germline V gene lookup returns CDR1 SEHNR and CDR2 FQNEAQ (reference sequence). In DNA, the CDR3 is TGTGCCAGCAGCCAGCGGGGGCTAAGGACAGATACGCAGTATTTT. Protein: CASSQRGLRTDTQYF.

The CDR3 nucleotides are TGTGCCAGTAGTTTTGGGAACACTGAAGCTTTCTTT. Translation gives CASSFGNTEAFF. The chain joins TRBV19 to TRBJ1-1; D remains unclear. V was clipped by 5 bases and J by 1 base, with 5 bases between them. The CDR3 spans 12 residues. CDR1 LNHDA and CDR2 SQIVND come from the germline V gene (reference sequence).

This rearrangement joins TRBV27 to TRBJ1-1, with 7 bases lining up with TRBD1. Trimming cost V 6 bases and J 1 base; bases outside gene matches: 8. The germline V gene encodes CDR1 MNHEY and CDR2 SMNVEV (reference sequence). CDR3 length: 15 residues. CDR3 loop: CASRPKGGWNTEAFF. As DNA, the CDR3 is TGTGCCAGCAGGCCGAAAGGGGGCTGGAACACTGAAGCTTTCTTT.

The V and J genes are TRBV15 and TRBJ2-7, with D tentatively TRBD2 (5 bases). Germline CDR1 LNHNV, CDR2 YYDKDF (reference sequence). The CDR3 length is 13 residues. With 5 bases removed from V and 2 bases from J, the gap between germline ends came to 10 bases. The CDR3 sequence is CATSGGSAYEQYF. In nucleotides, the CDR3 is TGTGCCACCAGCGGTGGGAGCGCCTACGAGCAGTACTTC.

The chain links TRBV25-1 to TRBJ2-5; D is possibly TRBD1 or TRBD2 (5 bases each). The germline CDR1 and CDR2 sequences are MGHDK and SYGVNS. The CDR3 is made up of 14 amino acids. V was clipped by 3 bases and J by 5 bases, with 13 bases between them. The DNA for the CDR3 is TGTGCCAGCAGTGATATAGAGGGACGGGAGACCCAGTACTTC. Residues: CASSDIEGRETQYF.

The rearrangement uses TRBV7-6 and TRBJ1-2; unclear D gene. From germline, CDR1 is SGHVS and CDR2 FNYEAQ. Trimming removed 5 bases at V and 2 bases at J, with 15 bases between. The CDR3 length is 15 residues. CDR3 coding DNA: TGTGCCAGCAGCCCCTGGGCGGCGGAGAACTATGGCTACACCTTC. Its protein is CASSPWAAENYGYTF. The variable domain in full, with the rest retrieved from reference TRBV7-6 and TRBJ1-2, is GAGVSQSPRYKVTKRGQDVALRCDPISGHVSLYWYRQALGQGPEFLTYFNYEAQQDKSGLPNDRFSAERPEGSISTLTIQRTEQRDSAMYRCASSPWAAENYGYTFGSGTRLTVV.

CDR3 residues: CASSEAAGGHNEQFF. CDR3 DNA: TGTGCCAGCAGTGAAGCCGCGGGAGGCCACAATGAGCAGTTCTTC. The chain employs TRBV6-1 and TRBJ2-1, with TRBD2 matching 8 bases. This CDR3 is 15 amino acids long. Germline CDR1 and CDR2: MNHNS and SASEGT. V was pared by 0 bases and J by 5 bases, with 3 bases of the junction left unmatched.

The chain has TRBV5-1 and TRBJ1-5; D unclear. The CDR3 has 13 amino acids. Germline V gene sequence: CDR1 SGHRS, CDR2 YFSETQ. The V end was cut by 0 bases, the J end by 5 bases, with 6 bases between. CDR3 amino acids: CASSLGADQPQHF. CDR3 DNA: TGCGCCAGCAGCTTGGGGGCAGATCAGCCCCAGCATTTT.

The chain is built from TRBV5-1 and TRBJ1-3; D possibly corresponds to TRBD1 (6 bases). Trimming took off 6 bases at V and 2 bases at J, with 12 bases between the two ends. This CDR3 region has 14 residues. Germline V gives CDR1 SGHRS, CDR2 YFSETQ. DNA for the CDR3: TGCGCCAGCAACCCTGGACAGACTGGAAACACCATATATTTT. Translated: CASNPGQTGNTIYF.